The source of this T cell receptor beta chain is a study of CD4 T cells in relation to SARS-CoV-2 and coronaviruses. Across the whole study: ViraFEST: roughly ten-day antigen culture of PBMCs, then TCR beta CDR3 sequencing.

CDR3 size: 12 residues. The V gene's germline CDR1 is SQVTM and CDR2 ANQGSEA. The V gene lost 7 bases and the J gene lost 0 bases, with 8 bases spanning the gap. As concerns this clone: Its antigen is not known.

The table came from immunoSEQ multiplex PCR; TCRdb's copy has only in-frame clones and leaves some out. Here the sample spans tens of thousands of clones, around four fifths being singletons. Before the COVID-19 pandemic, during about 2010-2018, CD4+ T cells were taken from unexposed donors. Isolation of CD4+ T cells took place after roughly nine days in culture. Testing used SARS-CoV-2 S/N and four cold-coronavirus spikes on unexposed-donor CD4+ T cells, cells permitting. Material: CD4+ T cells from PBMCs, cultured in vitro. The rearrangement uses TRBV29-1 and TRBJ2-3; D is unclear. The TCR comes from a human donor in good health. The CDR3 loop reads CSASSSTDTQYF. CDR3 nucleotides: TGCAGCGCCAGTTCGAGCACAGATACGCAGTATTTT.